Following are 23 T cell receptor beta chains from one sample sequenced in a study of patients and donors after allogeneic stem cell transplantation. TCRdb re-called the RT-PCR reads with MiXCR, one entry per CDR3 protein. This sample has roughly 230,000 distinct CDR3 sequences, with 13% to 15% found just once. Input material: blood, either unsorted or a sorted T cell fraction (not recorded which). These receptors originate from a human donor who was either an allogeneic HSCT recipient or a stem cell or donor lymphocyte infusion donor (not recorded which). It is not recorded whose cells these are; they may come from a transplant donor.

This clonotype has just a few counts. This sequence joins TRBV18 and TRBJ1-1; D remains ambiguous. Germline CDR1 and CDR2: KGHSH and LQKENI. This CDR3 spans 15 amino acids. V shed 0 bases and J shed 1 base, with 9 bases lying between them. The chain's CDR3 is CASSPPVHRNTEAFF. CDR3 DNA sequence: TGTGCCAGCTCACCACCGGTGCATCGGAACACTGAAGCTTTCTTT.

This clonotype was seen ten or more times. V is TRBV2 and J is TRBJ2-5, with no clear D. Germline loops: CDR1 SNHLY, CDR2 FYNNEI. The CDR3 has 14 residues. The ends were cut back, 4 bases at V and 5 bases at J, with 14 bases in the middle. CDR3 nucleotide sequence: TGTGCCAGCAGTGGCGTTGGGTCCGGGGAGACCCAGTACTTC. It specifies CASSGVGSGETQYF.

CDR3 region: CATSRAWGLAGDDEQFF. DNA for the CDR3: TGTGCCACCAGCAGAGCGTGGGGACTAGCGGGAGATGATGAGCAGTTCTTC. The rearrangement uses TRBV15 and TRBJ2-1; 14 bases line up with TRBD2. CDR3 length: 17 amino acids. CDR1 is LNHNV and CDR2 is YYDKDF in the germline V gene (reference sequence). The V gene end was trimmed by 1 base and the J gene end by 8 bases; junction bases not matched to a gene: 7.

The chain has TRBV7-2 and TRBJ1-3; D gene unclear. Germline CDR1 reads SGHTA; CDR2 reads FQGNSA. CDR3 length: 15 amino acids. V gave up 2 bases and J gave up 0 bases, with 8 bases separating them. This chain's CDR3 is CASSLRSYSGNTIYF. The CDR3 coding sequence is TGTGCCAGCAGCTTAAGATCGTACTCTGGAAACACCATATATTTT.

This clonotype was recorded many times. The V call is TRBV12-3 or TRBV12-4, the J call TRBJ1-1; possibly TRBD1 for D (5 bases). Trimming left V 7 bases short and J 2 bases short, with 11 bases between. The CDR3 is 13 amino acids. The CDR3 reads CASTRGPNTEAFF. The DNA of the CDR3 is TGTGCCAGCACCCGGGGACCAAACACTGAAGCTTTCTTT.

The genes are TRBV5-5 and TRBJ2-2; 8 bases are shared with TRBD1. The V gene end was trimmed by 0 bases and the J gene end by 2 bases; junction bases not matched to a gene: 9. Germline loops: CDR1 SGHKS, CDR2 YYEKEE (reference sequence). The CDR3 is 18 residues long. This CDR3 reads CASSLDMGQARNTGELFF. In nucleotides, the CDR3 is TGTGCCAGCAGCTTGGATATGGGACAGGCGAGAAACACCGGGGAGCTGTTTTTT.

This clonotype was seen a few times. J is TRBJ2-3 and V is TRBV4-3, with 9 bases that match TRBD2. After removal of 4 bases from V and 8 bases from J, the junction contained 13 bases not matched to a gene. The germline V gene encodes CDR1 LGHNA and CDR2 YSLEER. This CDR3 spans 16 amino acids. This CDR3 is CASSPLSGGRGGTQYF. CDR3 sequence (DNA): TGCGCCAGCAGCCCCCTGAGCGGGGGGCGTGGGGGTACGCAGTATTTT.

In its sample, this clonotype was seen many times. V gene TRBV11-1 combines with J gene TRBJ2-7; 10 bases line up with TRBD1. V was clipped by 5 bases and J by 11 bases; unmatched bases: 9. Looked up from germline, CDR1 is SGHAT and CDR2 is FQDESV (reference sequence). There are 13 residues in the CDR3. This CDR3 reads CASSRDRGLEEYF. CDR3 bases: TGTGCCAGCAGCCGGGACAGGGGTTTGGAGGAGTACTTC.

This clonotype showed up just a few times. The gene calls are TRBV28 and TRBJ1-2; TRBD1 matches 12 bases. CDR3 length: 13 residues. Germline V gene data show CDR1 as MDHEN and CDR2 as SYDVKM. Trimming removed 10 bases from V and 7 bases from J; junction bases left unmatched: 7. CDR3 coding DNA: TGTGCCACCCCGGGACAGGGGGCTGGTGGCTACACCTTC. Residues: CATPGQGAGGYTF.

The chain links TRBV7-9 to TRBJ2-7; TRBD2 agrees at 12 bases. Per the germline V gene, CDR1 is SEHNR and CDR2 is FQNEAQ (reference sequence). This CDR3 is built from 15 residues. Trimming took 6 bases from V and 9 from J; bases not matched to a gene: 12. In DNA form, the CDR3 reads TGTGCCAGCAGTAAATCCGGGACTAGCGGGTCGGGGCAGTACTTC. This codes for CASSKSGTSGSGQYF.

This clonotype was seen a handful of times. The rearrangement uses TRBV12-3 or TRBV12-4 and TRBJ2-7, with 12 bases identical to TRBD2. V was clipped by 8 bases and J by 3 bases; unmatched bases: 8. The CDR3 is 15 amino acids. The CDR3 coding sequence is TGTGCCAGCGGGGCCGGGACTAGCGGGTTCTACGAGCAGTACTTC. It is translated as CASGAGTSGFYEQYF.

This clonotype was seen repeatedly, ten times or more. This chain joins TRBV2 and TRBJ2-7; D gene unclear. The V gene lost 5 bases and the J gene lost 4 bases, with 9 bases spanning the gap. The CDR3 is made up of 12 amino acids. Germline V CDR1 and CDR2: SNHLY, FYNNEI. The CDR3 loop is CASSRGAYEQYF. The CDR3 coding sequence is TGTGCCAGCAGTCGAGGTGCGTACGAGCAGTACTTC. The full variable domain, its missing parts supplied by reference TRBV2 and TRBJ2-7, is EPEVTQTPSHQVTQMGQEVILRCVPISNHLYFYWYRQILGQKVEFLVSFYNNEISEKSEIFDDQFSVERPDGSNFTLKIRSTKLEDSAMYFCASSRGAYEQYFGPGTRLTVT.

This clonotype has ten or more counts. The chain recombines TRBV20-1 with TRBJ1-3; D is undetermined. The CDR3 has 15 residues. CDR1 DFQATT and CDR2 SNEGSKA come from the germline V gene (reference sequence). Trimming cost V 5 bases and J 0 bases, with 14 bases left between them. In DNA, the CDR3 is TGCAGTGCTTCGACCGGGGTGGGCTCTGGAAACACCATATATTTT. It codes for CSASTGVGSGNTIYF.

There are many counts of this clonotype. The chain links TRBV5-1 to TRBJ2-3, with 10 positions matching TRBD1. This CDR3 is 15 amino acids long. The V gene's germline CDR1 is SGHRS and CDR2 YFSETQ. V was pared by 5 bases and J by 3 bases, with 6 bases of the junction left unmatched. CDR3 DNA sequence: TGCGCCAGCAGAACCGGGACAGGGGTGACAGATACGCAGTATTTT. Amino acid sequence: CASRTGTGVTDTQYF. Combining the CDR3 with reference TRBV5-1 and TRBJ2-3 gives the whole variable domain KAGVTQTPRYLIKTRGQQVTLSCSPISGHRSVSWYQQTPGQGLQFLFEYFSETQRNKGNFPGRFSGRQFSNSRSEMNVSTLELGDSALYLCASRTGTGVTDTQYFGPGTRLTVL.

This clonotype has ten or more counts. The V and J genes are TRBV20-1 and TRBJ2-3; 13 bases line up with TRBD2. The CDR3 has 16 residues. Germline CDR1 DFQATT, CDR2 SNEGSKA (reference sequence). With V trimmed by 1 base and J by 5 bases, 6 bases remained unmatched. The DNA of the CDR3 is TGCAGTGCTAGAGCCGGACTAGCGGGAGCTGTAGATACGCAGTATTTT. Translation: CSARAGLAGAVDTQYF.

This clonotype was seen a handful of times. The rearrangement uses TRBV6-1 and TRBJ1-6; no reliable D call. Trimming shortened V by 8 bases and J by 7 bases, and 15 bases separated the two germline ends. Germline V gene sequence: CDR1 MNHNS, CDR2 SASEGT. CDR3 length equals 14 residues. In DNA form, the CDR3 reads TGTGCCAGCGGCGTGGACGTCGGGAATTCACCCCTCCACTTT. Protein product: CASGVDVGNSPLHF.

At least ten counts were recorded for this clonotype. The V gene is TRBV27, the J gene TRBJ2-2, with D tentatively TRBD1 (6 bases). The CDR3 loop spans 14 amino acids. V lost 3 bases and J lost 6, with 11 bases in between. Germline V CDR1 and CDR2: MNHEY, SMNVEV (reference sequence). In DNA form, the CDR3 reads TGTGCCAGCAGTTTCTCAGGGGTGTCCGGGGAGCTGTTTTTT. It is translated as CASSFSGVSGELFF.

This clonotype has only a few counts. The rearrangement links TRBV6-5 to TRBJ2-7, with TRBD1 matching over 7 bases. The CDR3 extends over 16 amino acids. The J segment lost 5 bases and the V segment lost 2 bases, leaving 12 bases of the junction unmatched. The germline V gene has CDR1 MNHEY and CDR2 SVGAGI. This CDR3 is CASSYQGVEAAHEQYF. CDR3 nucleotide sequence: TGTGCCAGCAGTTACCAGGGGGTTGAGGCAGCCCACGAGCAGTACTTC.

At least ten counts were recorded for this clonotype. The chain employs TRBV11-2 and TRBJ2-1, with TRBD2 identical over 8 bases. CDR1 is SGHAT, CDR2 FQNNGV, per germline. The length of the CDR3 is 15 residues. V trimming: 5 bases; J trimming: 0 bases; junction bases outside the gene matches: 3. The CDR3 is CASSLTSASYNEQFF. In nucleotides, the CDR3 is TGTGCCAGCAGCCTGACTAGCGCCTCCTACAATGAGCAGTTCTTC.

The CDR3 nucleotides read TGTGCCAGCAGCCAAGCCTGGTCCCCGGGACTAGCGGGGGGTAACACCGGGGAGCTGTTTTTT. It encodes CASSQAWSPGLAGGNTGELFF. The chain has TRBV4-2 and TRBJ2-2; TRBD2 matches at 15 bases. V shed 1 base and J 2 bases; nucleotides not matched to a gene: 11. CDR1 and CDR2 (germline): LGHNA, YNFKEQ. The CDR3 runs 21 residues.

The J gene is TRBJ2-1, the V gene TRBV7-6; 7 bases map to TRBD2. V dropped 2 bases and J dropped 4; count of bases not matched to a gene: 5. This CDR3 spans 15 amino acids. The V gene's germline CDR1 is SGHVS and CDR2 FNYEAQ. The CDR3 is CASSLSGALYNEQFF. The CDR3 DNA sequence: TGTGCCAGCAGCTTAAGCGGGGCCCTATACAATGAGCAGTTCTTC.

This rearrangement joins TRBV6-4 to TRBJ2-3; D gene unclear. Trimming took 6 bases from V and 4 from J, leaving 14 bases between them. CDR1 is MRHNA, CDR2 SNTAGT, per germline. The CDR3 runs to 14 residues. CDR3 sequence: CASSLEADSDTQYF. The CDR3 nucleotides read TGTGCCAGCAGCCTAGAGGCGGATTCAGATACGCAGTATTTT.

Only a few counts were recorded for this clonotype. The V call is TRBV6-1, the J call TRBJ1-5; D is perhaps TRBD1 (5 bases). The CDR3 is 15 residues long. The germline V and J ends were trimmed by 7 bases and 9 bases, with 22 bases remaining between them. Germline lookup yields CDR1 MNHNS and CDR2 SASEGT. The CDR3 DNA follows: TGTGCCAGCACCCAATTCCCTCAGGGTCAATCGCCCCAGCATTTT. Protein sequence: CASTQFPQGQSPQHF.